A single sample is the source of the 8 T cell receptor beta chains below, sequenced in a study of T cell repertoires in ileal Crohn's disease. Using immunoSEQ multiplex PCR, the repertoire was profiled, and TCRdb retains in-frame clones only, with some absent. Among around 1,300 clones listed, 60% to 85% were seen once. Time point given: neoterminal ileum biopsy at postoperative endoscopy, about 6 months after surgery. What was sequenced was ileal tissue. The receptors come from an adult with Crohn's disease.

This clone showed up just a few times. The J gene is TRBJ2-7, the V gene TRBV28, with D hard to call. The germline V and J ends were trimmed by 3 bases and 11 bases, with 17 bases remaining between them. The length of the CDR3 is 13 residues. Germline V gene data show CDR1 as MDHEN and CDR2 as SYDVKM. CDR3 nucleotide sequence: TGTGCCAGCAGTTTGGATGTTTCACTCTTGGAGTACTTC. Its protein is CASSLDVSLLEYF.

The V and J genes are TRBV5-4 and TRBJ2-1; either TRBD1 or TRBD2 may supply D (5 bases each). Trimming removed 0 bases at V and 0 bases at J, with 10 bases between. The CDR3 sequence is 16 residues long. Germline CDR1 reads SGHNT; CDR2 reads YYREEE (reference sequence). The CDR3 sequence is CASSLGGASSYNEQFF. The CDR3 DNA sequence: TGTGCCAGCAGCTTGGGAGGGGCCAGCTCCTACAATGAGCAGTTCTTC.

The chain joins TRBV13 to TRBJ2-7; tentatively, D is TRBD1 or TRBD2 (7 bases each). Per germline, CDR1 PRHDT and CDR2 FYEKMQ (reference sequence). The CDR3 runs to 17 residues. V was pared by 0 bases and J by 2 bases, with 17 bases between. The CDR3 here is CASSLGRGGHTTYEQYF. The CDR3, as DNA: TGTGCCAGCAGCTTAGGCAGGGGGGGCCATACTACCTACGAGCAGTACTTC.

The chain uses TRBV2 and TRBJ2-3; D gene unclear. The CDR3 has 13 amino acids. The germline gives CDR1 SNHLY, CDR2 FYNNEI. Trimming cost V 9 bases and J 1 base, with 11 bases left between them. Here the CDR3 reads CASQRQGTDTQYF. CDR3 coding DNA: TGTGCCAGTCAAAGGCAGGGCACAGATACGCAGTATTTT.

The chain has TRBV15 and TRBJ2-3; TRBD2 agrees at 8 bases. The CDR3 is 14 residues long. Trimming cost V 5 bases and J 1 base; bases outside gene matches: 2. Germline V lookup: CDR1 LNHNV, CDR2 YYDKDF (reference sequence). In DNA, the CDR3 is TGTGCCACCAGCCCGACTAGCGGCACAGATACGCAGTATTTT. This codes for CATSPTSGTDTQYF.

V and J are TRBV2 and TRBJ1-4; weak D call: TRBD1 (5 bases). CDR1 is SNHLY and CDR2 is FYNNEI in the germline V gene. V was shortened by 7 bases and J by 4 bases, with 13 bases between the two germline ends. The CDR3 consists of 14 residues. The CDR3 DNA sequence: TGTGCCAGCATAGGAGGCAGGGTTAATGAAAAACTGTTTTTT. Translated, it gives CASIGGRVNEKLFF.

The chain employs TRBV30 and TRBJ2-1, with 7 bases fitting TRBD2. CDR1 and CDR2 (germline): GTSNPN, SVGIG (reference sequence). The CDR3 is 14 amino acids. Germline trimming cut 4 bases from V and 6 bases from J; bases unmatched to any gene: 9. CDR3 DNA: TGTGCCTGGACATCGGGCGGGGGTATCAATGAGCAGTTCTTC. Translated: CAWTSGGGINEQFF.

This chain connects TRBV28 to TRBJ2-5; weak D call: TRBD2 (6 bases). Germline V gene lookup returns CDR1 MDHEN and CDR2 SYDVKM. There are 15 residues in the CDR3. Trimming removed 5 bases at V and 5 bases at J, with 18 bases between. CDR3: CASSLGLSGRETQYF. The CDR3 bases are TGTGCCAGCAGTCTCGGACTTTCGGGGAGGGAGACCCAGTACTTC.